This TCR beta chain was sequenced for a study of cytomegalovirus exposure and HLA in healthy donors. Study information: Early released data comprised 80 million or so unique TCRs from HLA-typed donors. Overall study findings and caveats: Researchers counted about 150 TCR beta chains as cytomegalovirus-associated. Among TCR sequences, most were rare, though some public TCRs appeared in many donors. It was assumed in the presence/absence analyses that sequencing depth was roughly uniform across donors.

In regard to this clone: What it binds is unknown.

The PCR was carried out with 60 Vbeta primers and 13 Jbeta primers. The table came from immunoSEQ multiplex PCR; TCRdb's copy has only in-frame clones and leaves some out. The table lists 190,000 or so clones, approximately 83% of them singletons. What was sequenced was PBMCs. This receptor was obtained from a boy aged 2 to 10 in good health and CMV-seronegative.

The CDR3 DNA follows: TGTGCCAGCAGTACAGGGTTTTATGGCTACACCTTC. Translated, it gives CASSTGFYGYTF. The chain uses TRBV6-1 and TRBJ1-2; maybe TRBD1 (6 bases). The ends were cut back, 5 bases at V and 5 bases at J, with 9 bases in the middle. The CDR3 consists of 12 residues. Germline loops: CDR1 MNHNS, CDR2 SASEGT.